One and the same sample provided the 11 T cell receptor beta chains below, sequenced in a study of beta chain features in type 1 diabetes. Sequenced material consisted of expressed TCRB transcripts (all of the isolated RNA was reverse transcribed). The method was immunoSEQ multiplex PCR; TCRdb's version includes in-frame clones alone and lacks a portion of them. The sample lists approximately 170,000 clones, over 7.5% occurring once. Sequencing was performed on central memory CD4+ T cells from blood. Source of these receptors: a woman in her late teens or twenties in good health.

This chain joins TRBV7-3 and TRBJ2-1, with a tentative D call TRBD2 (6 bases). The V gene lost 6 bases and the J gene lost 6 bases, with 18 bases spanning the gap. Germline CDR1 and CDR2: SGHTA and FQGTGA. This CDR3 comprises 15 residues. The CDR3 loop reads CASSRGNSGGNEQFF. The CDR3, as DNA: TGTGCCAGCAGTCGCGGGAACAGCGGAGGCAATGAGCAGTTCTTC.

There are a few counts of this clone. J is TRBJ2-1 and V is TRBV29-1, with 7 nucleotides matching TRBD2. The CDR3 length is 14 residues. With 3 bases clipped from V and 4 bases from J, the junction kept 6 bases outside the gene matches. Germline V gene data show CDR1 as SQVTM and CDR2 as ANQGSEA. The CDR3 loop reads CSVEAGVGYNEQFF. The CDR3 DNA sequence: TGCAGCGTTGAGGCGGGAGTAGGGTACAATGAGCAGTTCTTC.

This clone was seen more than once but under ten times. The V and J genes are TRBV9 and TRBJ2-5, with 11 bases aligning to TRBD2. Germline CDR1 and CDR2: SGDLS and YYNGEE. The CDR3 covers 17 residues. J was trimmed by 1 base and V by 0 bases; bases with no gene match: 5. The CDR3 sequence is CASSVGASGRLQETQYF. The CDR3 DNA is TGTGCCAGCAGCGTAGGGGCTAGCGGGAGGCTCCAAGAGACCCAGTACTTC.

This clone was seen a handful of times. CDR3 in DNA: TGTGCCAGCAGCTCTAGCGGCCTAGGCGAGCAGTACTTC. Its translation is CASSSSGLGEQYF. The V and J genes are TRBV11-2 and TRBJ2-7, with 7 nucleotides matching TRBD2. The germline CDR1 and CDR2 sequences are SGHAT and FQNNGV. The trim removed 4 bases at V and 6 bases at J, leaving 6 bases unmatched. The CDR3 has 13 residues.

By sample fraction, this clone is medium-sized. The chain couples TRBV5-1 to TRBJ2-1, with TRBD2 matching over 9 bases. The CDR3 loop spans 14 amino acids. CDR1 SGHRS and CDR2 YFSETQ come from the germline V gene. Losses at the gene ends were 4 bases for V and 5 bases for J; bases not matched to a gene: 4. CDR3 loop: CASSASGINNEQFF. In DNA form, the CDR3 reads TGCGCCAGCAGCGCTAGCGGGATCAACAATGAGCAGTTCTTC. The full variable domain, rest sourced from reference TRBV5-1 and TRBJ2-1, is KAGVTQTPRYLIKTRGQQVTLSCSPISGHRSVSWYQQTPGQGLQFLFEYFSETQRNKGNFPGRFSGRQFSNSRSEMNVSTLELGDSALYLCASSASGINNEQFFGPGTRLTVL.

This clone has a handful of counts. The rearrangement uses TRBV2 and TRBJ2-1, with TRBD2 identical over 11 bases. The CDR3 consists of 15 residues. Germline CDR1 SNHLY, CDR2 FYNNEI. The V and J ends lost 4 bases and 6 bases, in that order; junction bases with no gene match: 5. CDR3 DNA sequence: TGTGCCAGCAGTGGACTAGCGGGGTTCCCCAATGAGCAGTTCTTC. Translated, it gives CASSGLAGFPNEQFF.

This clone has only a few counts. J is TRBJ2-1 and V is TRBV5-1; D gene uncertain. With 4 bases removed from V and 0 bases from J, the gap between germline ends came to 14 bases. The CDR3 spans 16 residues. The germline gives CDR1 SGHRS, CDR2 YFSETQ. The CDR3 is CASSGAQRSSYNEQFF. CDR3 sequence (DNA): TGCGCCAGCAGCGGAGCTCAGAGAAGCTCCTACAATGAGCAGTTCTTC.

J is TRBJ1-1 and V is TRBV6-5, with D possibly matching TRBD1 (5 bases). The germline V gene has CDR1 MNHEY and CDR2 SVGAGI. This CDR3 is 14 amino acids long. Trimming took 6 bases from V and 5 from J, leaving 16 bases between them. This chain's CDR3 is CASSLYRIGTEAFF. The CDR3 nucleotides are TGTGCCAGCAGCCTATACAGGATCGGTACTGAAGCTTTCTTT.

This clone has more than one count but fewer than ten. The DNA for the CDR3 is TGTGCCAGCAGGGGGAGGGAGGGAGGGGCCTACAATGAGCAGTTCTTC. Translation gives CASRGREGGAYNEQFF. The rearrangement links TRBV28 to TRBJ2-1, with 7 bases fitting TRBD2. The CDR3 length is 16 residues. CDR1 and CDR2 (germline): MDHEN, SYDVKM. V was clipped by 6 bases and J by 2 bases; unmatched bases: 10.

The chain links TRBV2 to TRBJ2-2; 8 bases are a match to TRBD1. V was pared by 7 bases and J by 6 bases, with 4 bases of the junction left unmatched. CDR1 SNHLY and CDR2 FYNNEI come from the germline V gene. The CDR3 sequence is 13 residues long. Here the CDR3 DNA reads TGTGCCAGCACCAGACAGGGGTCCGGGGAGCTGTTTTTT. Translated, it gives CASTRQGSGELFF.

This clone showed up just a few times. The rearrangement joins TRBV14 to TRBJ1-3, with 8 nucleotides matching TRBD1. Per germline, CDR1 SGHDN and CDR2 FVKESK. CDR3 size: 15 residues. The V gene end was trimmed by 0 bases and the J gene end by 7 bases; junction bases not matched to a gene: 5. CDR3 amino acids: CASSQDRGPWNTIYF. The CDR3 DNA is TGTGCCAGCAGCCAAGACAGGGGGCCGTGGAACACCATATATTTT.